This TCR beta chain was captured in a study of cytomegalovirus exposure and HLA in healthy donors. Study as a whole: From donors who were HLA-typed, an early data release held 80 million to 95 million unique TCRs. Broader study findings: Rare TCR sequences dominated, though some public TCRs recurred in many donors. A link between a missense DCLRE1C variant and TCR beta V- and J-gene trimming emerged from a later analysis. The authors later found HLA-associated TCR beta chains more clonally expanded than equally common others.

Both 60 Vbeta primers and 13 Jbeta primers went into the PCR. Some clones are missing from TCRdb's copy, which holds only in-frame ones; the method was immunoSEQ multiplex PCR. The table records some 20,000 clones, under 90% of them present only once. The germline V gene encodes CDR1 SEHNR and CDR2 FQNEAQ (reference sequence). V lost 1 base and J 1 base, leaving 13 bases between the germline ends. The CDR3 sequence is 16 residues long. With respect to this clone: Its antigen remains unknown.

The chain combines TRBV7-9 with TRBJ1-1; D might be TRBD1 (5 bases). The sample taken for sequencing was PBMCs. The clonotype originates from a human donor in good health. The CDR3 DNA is TGTGCCAGCAGCTTAGAGGTCTGGCAGGGGAACACTGAAGCTTTCTTT. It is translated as CASSLEVWQGNTEAFF.